Below, 10 T cell receptor beta chains from the same sample are listed, as sequenced in a study of cytomegalovirus exposure and HLA in healthy donors. 60 Vbeta and 13 Jbeta primers were used in PCR. Assay: immunoSEQ multiplex PCR; the TCRdb copy retains only in-frame clones and omits some. The data hold roughly 120,000 clones, with under 85% observed a single time. Sequenced: PBMCs. The source of these receptors is a man aged 18 to 30 in good health and CMV-seropositive.

This clone was detected a few times. The genes are TRBV28 and TRBJ1-1; 9 nucleotides agree with TRBD1. CDR1 and CDR2 from the germline V gene are MDHEN and SYDVKM. V gave up 9 bases and J gave up 3 bases; unmatched junction bases: 14. The length of the CDR3 is 16 residues. DNA of the CDR3: TGTGCCAGAAGGACAGGGGATTTTCTGAAGTACACTGAAGCTTTCTTT. This translates into CARRTGDFLKYTEAFF. Drawing the rest from reference TRBV28 and TRBJ1-1, the complete variable domain is DVKVTQSSRYLVKRTGEKVFLECVQDMDHENMFWYRQDPGLGLRLIYFSYDVKMKEKGDIPEGYSVSREKKERFSLILESASTNQTSMYLCARRTGDFLKYTEAFFGQGTRLTVV.

This sequence joins TRBV13 and TRBJ1-1, with D maybe TRBD1 (6 bases). The CDR3 has 14 amino acids. Germline CDR1 is PRHDT and CDR2 is FYEKMQ (reference sequence). The germline V and J ends were trimmed by 7 bases and 5 bases, with 17 bases remaining between them. The CDR3 DNA is TGTGCCAGCACCGATCAGGGCGACAGGACTGAAGCTTTCTTT. Translation: CASTDQGDRTEAFF.

CDR3: CASSLTGSYEQYF. The CDR3 region has the DNA TGCGCCAGCAGCCTGACAGGGTCCTACGAGCAGTACTTC. The gene calls are TRBV5-1 and TRBJ2-7; 7 nucleotides align to TRBD1. The CDR3 extends over 13 amino acids. V shed 4 bases, J shed 1 base, and the junction held 2 bases outside the gene matches. Per the germline V gene, CDR1 is SGHRS and CDR2 is YFSETQ.

This clone was observed a handful of times. V and J are TRBV11-2 and TRBJ2-5, with D possibly matching TRBD2 (6 bases). CDR1 and CDR2 from the germline V gene are SGHAT and FQNNGV. V was shortened by 1 base and J by 4 bases, with 10 bases between the two germline ends. This CDR3 region has 14 residues. This CDR3 is CASSLGAGLETQYF. The CDR3 nucleotides are TGTGCCAGCAGCTTAGGTGCGGGGCTAGAGACCCAGTACTTC.

A single count supports this clone. The rearrangement links TRBV4-2 to TRBJ2-1, with unresolved D. The V end was cut by 1 base, the J end by 5 bases, with 15 bases between. CDR3 length: 16 amino acids. The germline gives CDR1 LGHNA, CDR2 YNFKEQ. CDR3 DNA sequence: TGTGCCAGCAGCCAAGGAAACATTGTCCTTAACAATGAGCAGTTCTTC. This translates into CASSQGNIVLNNEQFF.

This chain connects TRBV28 to TRBJ1-2; 9 positions agree with TRBD1. This CDR3 region has 18 residues. Germline values: CDR1 MDHEN, CDR2 SYDVKM. Trimming removed 9 bases from V and 3 bases from J; junction bases left unmatched: 20. CDR3 protein: CASGGNDRGTGRYYGYTF. The DNA of the CDR3 is TGTGCCAGTGGGGGGAATGACAGGGGGACTGGTCGGTACTATGGCTACACCTTC.

The chain joins TRBV6-5 to TRBJ1-2; D gene ambiguous. The CDR3 extends over 15 amino acids. V was pared by 5 bases and J by 0 bases, with 13 bases between. CDR1 is MNHEY and CDR2 is SVGAGI in the germline V gene. The CDR3 here is CASSALRRANYGYTF. CDR3 DNA: TGTGCCAGCAGTGCGTTGCGTAGAGCTAACTATGGCTACACCTTC.

The chain joins TRBV4-2 to TRBJ2-1, with D possibly TRBD2 on 5 matching bases. Germline CDR1 and CDR2: LGHNA and YNFKEQ. Deletions cut 2 bases from V and 9 bases from J, with 17 bases between. The CDR3 has 15 amino acids. CDR3: CASSQPLQEAFEQFF. DNA of the CDR3: TGTGCCAGCAGCCAACCCCTTCAGGAGGCCTTTGAGCAGTTCTTC.

In this sample, this clone turned up a few times. The chain employs TRBV7-9 and TRBJ1-1; the D gene is possibly TRBD1 (5 bases). CDR3 length: 16 amino acids. The V end was cut by 3 bases, the J end by 3 bases, with 17 bases between. Germline CDR1 and CDR2: SEHNR and FQNEAQ (reference sequence). CDR3 in DNA: TGTGCCAGCAGCTTCTTTAGCAGGGCGCCGGACACTGAAGCTTTCTTT. Amino acids: CASSFFSRAPDTEAFF. Filled out from reference TRBV7-9 and TRBJ1-1, the complete variable domain reads DTGVSQNPRHKITKRGQNVTFRCDPISEHNRLYWYRQTLGQGPEFLTYFQNEAQLEKSRLLSDRFSAERPKGSFSTLEIQRTEQGDSAMYLCASSFFSRAPDTEAFFGQGTRLTVV.

CDR3 sequence: CASSIERDNPYNEQFF. CDR3 nucleotides: TGTGCCAGTAGTATAGAGCGGGATAATCCCTACAATGAGCAGTTCTTC. J is TRBJ2-1 and V is TRBV19; D perhaps matches TRBD2 (6 bases). Germline-derived CDR1 and CDR2 are LNHDA and SQIVND (reference sequence). The CDR3 runs 16 residues. The V end lost 0 bases, the J end lost 2 bases, and 11 bases lay between the germline ends.